This TCR beta chain is from a study of control samples from healthy donors and cancer patients. Assay: immunoSEQ multiplex PCR; the TCRdb copy retains only in-frame clones and omits some. The sample holds 95,000 to 130,000 clones, 70% to 90% seen once. The specimen was blood. The sequence was obtained from a woman in her seventies in good health.

CDR3 nucleotides: TGTGCCAGCAGCCAGGATGTGGTCCGGGACAATCAGCCCCAGCATTTT. As protein: CASSQDVVRDNQPQHF. The chain is built from TRBV3-1 (or the pseudogene TRBV3-2) and TRBJ1-5; D is undetermined. Germline CDR1 is LGHDT and CDR2 is YNNKEL (reference sequence). The CDR3 contains 16 residues. The germline V and J ends were trimmed by 3 bases and 3 bases, with 15 bases remaining between them.